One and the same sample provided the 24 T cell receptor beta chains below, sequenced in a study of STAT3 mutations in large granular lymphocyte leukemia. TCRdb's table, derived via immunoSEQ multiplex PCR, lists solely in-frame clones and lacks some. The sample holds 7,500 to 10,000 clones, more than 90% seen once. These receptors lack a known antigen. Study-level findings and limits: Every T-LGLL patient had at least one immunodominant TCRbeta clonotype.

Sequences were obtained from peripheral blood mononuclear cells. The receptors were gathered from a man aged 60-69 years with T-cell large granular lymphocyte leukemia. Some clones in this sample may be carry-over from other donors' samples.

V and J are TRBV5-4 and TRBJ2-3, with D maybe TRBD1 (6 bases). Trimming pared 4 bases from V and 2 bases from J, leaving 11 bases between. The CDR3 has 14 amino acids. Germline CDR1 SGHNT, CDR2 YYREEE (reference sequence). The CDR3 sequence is CASSPTGFTDTQYF. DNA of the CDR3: TGTGCCAGCAGCCCCACAGGGTTCACAGATACGCAGTATTTT.

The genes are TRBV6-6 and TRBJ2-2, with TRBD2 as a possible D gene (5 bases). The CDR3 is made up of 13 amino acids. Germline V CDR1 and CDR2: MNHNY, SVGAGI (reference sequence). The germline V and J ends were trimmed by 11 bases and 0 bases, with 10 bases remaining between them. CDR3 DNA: TGTGCCCTGGCGGGTTCGAACACCGGGGAGCTGTTTTTT. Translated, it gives CALAGSNTGELFF.

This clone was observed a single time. The CDR3 here is CASKHREVPGETQYF. Here the CDR3 DNA reads TGTGCCAGCAAACATCGGGAGGTCCCCGGGGAGACCCAGTACTTC. V gene TRBV7-3 combines with J gene TRBJ2-5; TRBD2 matches 7 bases. This CDR3 is 15 amino acids long. The trim removed 7 bases at V and 5 bases at J, leaving 13 bases unmatched. Germline lookup yields CDR1 SGHTA and CDR2 FQGTGA.

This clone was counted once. The DNA for the CDR3 is TGTGCCAGCAGCGTAATGGACAGGACCGAGGGGGGCTACACCTTC. This codes for CASSVMDRTEGGYTF. This chain joins TRBV9 and TRBJ1-2, with 7 bases aligning to TRBD1. The ends lost 1 base at V and 8 bases at J; junction bases unmatched: 11. Germline CDR1 is SGDLS and CDR2 is YYNGEE. The CDR3 is 15 residues long. Drawing the rest from reference TRBV9 and TRBJ1-2, the complete variable domain is DSGVTQTPKHLITATGQRVTLRCSPRSGDLSVYWYQQSLDQGLQFLIQYYNGEERAKGNILERFSAQQFPDLHSELNLSSLELGDSALYFCASSVMDRTEGGYTFGSGTRLTVV.

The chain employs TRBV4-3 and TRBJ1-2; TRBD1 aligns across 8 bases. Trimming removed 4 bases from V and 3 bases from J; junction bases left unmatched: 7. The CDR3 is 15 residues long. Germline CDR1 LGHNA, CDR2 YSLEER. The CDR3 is CASSRWTGSDYGYTF. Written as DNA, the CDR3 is TGCGCCAGCAGCCGTTGGACAGGGAGCGACTATGGCTACACCTTC.

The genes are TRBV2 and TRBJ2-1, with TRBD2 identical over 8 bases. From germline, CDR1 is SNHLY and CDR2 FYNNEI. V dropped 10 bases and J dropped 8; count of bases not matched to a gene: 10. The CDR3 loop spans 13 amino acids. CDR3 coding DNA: TGTGCCAAGAAGCGGGAGCAACGTCATGAGCAGTTCTTC. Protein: CAKKREQRHEQFF.

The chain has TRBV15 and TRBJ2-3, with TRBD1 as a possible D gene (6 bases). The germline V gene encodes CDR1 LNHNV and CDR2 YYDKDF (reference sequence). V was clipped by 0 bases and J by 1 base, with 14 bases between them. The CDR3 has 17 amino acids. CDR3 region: CATSREGTWDGTDTQYF. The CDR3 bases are TGTGCCACCAGCAGAGAGGGGACATGGGATGGCACAGATACGCAGTATTTT.

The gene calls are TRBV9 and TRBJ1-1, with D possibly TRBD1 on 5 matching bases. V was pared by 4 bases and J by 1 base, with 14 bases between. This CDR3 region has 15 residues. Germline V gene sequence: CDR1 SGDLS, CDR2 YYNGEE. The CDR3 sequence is CASSPGTLGNTEAFF. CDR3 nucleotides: TGTGCCAGCAGCCCCGGGACCCTCGGGAACACTGAAGCTTTCTTT.

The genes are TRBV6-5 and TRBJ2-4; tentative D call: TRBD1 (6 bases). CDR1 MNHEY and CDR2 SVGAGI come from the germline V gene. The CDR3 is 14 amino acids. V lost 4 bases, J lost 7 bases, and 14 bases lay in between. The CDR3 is CASSSGAVRNIQYF. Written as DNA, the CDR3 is TGTGCCAGCAGTTCAGGGGCCGTTCGGAACATTCAGTACTTC.

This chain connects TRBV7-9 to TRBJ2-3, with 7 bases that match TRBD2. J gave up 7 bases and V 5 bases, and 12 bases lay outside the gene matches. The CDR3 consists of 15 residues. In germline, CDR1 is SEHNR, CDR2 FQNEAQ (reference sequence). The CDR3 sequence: CASSPRTRKGNTQYF. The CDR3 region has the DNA TGTGCCAGCAGCCCTCGGACTAGGAAGGGTAATACGCAGTATTTT. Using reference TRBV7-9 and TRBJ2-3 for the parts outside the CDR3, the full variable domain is DTGVSQNPRHKITKRGQNVTFRCDPISEHNRLYWYRQTLGQGPEFLTYFQNEAQLEKSRLLSDRFSAERPKGSFSTLEIQRTEQGDSAMYLCASSPRTRKGNTQYFGPGTRLTVL.

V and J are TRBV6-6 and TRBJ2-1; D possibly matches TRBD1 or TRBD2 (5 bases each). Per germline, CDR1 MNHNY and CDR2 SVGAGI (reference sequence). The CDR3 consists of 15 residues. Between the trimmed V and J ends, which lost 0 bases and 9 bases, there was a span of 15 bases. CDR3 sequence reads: CASSYSHGTDGEQFF. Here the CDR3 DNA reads TGTGCCAGCAGTTACTCGCACGGGACCGACGGTGAGCAGTTCTTC.

The CDR3 is CAWMRGINTEAFF. The CDR3 DNA follows: TGTGCCTGGATGAGGGGCATCAACACTGAAGCTTTCTTT. The genes are TRBV30 and TRBJ1-1, with D perhaps matching TRBD1 (5 bases). This CDR3 has 13 residues. Trimming pared 4 bases from V and 2 bases from J, leaving 11 bases between. In germline, CDR1 is GTSNPN, CDR2 SVGIG (reference sequence).

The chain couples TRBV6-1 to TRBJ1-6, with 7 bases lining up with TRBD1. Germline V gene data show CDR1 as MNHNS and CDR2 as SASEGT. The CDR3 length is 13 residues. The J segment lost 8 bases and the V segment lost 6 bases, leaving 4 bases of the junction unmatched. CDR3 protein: CASRTGWDSPLHF. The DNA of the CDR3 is TGTGCCAGCAGGACAGGGTGGGATTCACCCCTCCACTTT.

The CDR3 region is CATSRDWVSVETQYF. The CDR3, as DNA: TGTGCCACCAGCAGAGATTGGGTTTCGGTAGAGACCCAGTACTTC. The rearrangement links TRBV15 to TRBJ2-5; no clear D gene. V shed 0 bases and J shed 4 bases, with 12 bases lying between them. CDR1 is LNHNV, CDR2 YYDKDF, per germline (reference sequence). The CDR3 loop spans 15 amino acids.

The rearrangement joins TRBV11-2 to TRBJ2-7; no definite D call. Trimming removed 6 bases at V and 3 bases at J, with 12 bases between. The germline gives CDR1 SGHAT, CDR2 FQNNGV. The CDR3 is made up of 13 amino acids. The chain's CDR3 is CASRNTGVYEQYF. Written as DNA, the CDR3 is TGTGCCAGCAGAAATACTGGGGTCTACGAGCAGTACTTC.

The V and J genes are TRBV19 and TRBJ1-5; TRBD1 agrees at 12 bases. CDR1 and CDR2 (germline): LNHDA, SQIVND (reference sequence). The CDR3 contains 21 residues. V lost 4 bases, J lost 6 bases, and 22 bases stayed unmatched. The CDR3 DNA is TGTGCCAGTAGTACCAGCCGTCGGGACAGGGGGCGTCATGTGGATGGTCAGCCCCAGCATTTT. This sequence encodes CASSTSRRDRGRHVDGQPQHF.

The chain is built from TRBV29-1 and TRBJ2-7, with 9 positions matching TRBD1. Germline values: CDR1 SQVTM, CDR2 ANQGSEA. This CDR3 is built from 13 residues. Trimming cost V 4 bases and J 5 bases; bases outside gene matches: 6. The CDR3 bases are TGCAGCGTTGCCTGGACAGGGGTGCACGAGCAGTACTTC. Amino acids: CSVAWTGVHEQYF.

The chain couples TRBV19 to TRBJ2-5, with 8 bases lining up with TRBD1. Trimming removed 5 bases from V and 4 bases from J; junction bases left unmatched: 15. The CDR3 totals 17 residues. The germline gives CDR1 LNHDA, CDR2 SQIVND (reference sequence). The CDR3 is CASSPRQGYYGGETQYF. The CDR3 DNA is TGTGCCAGTAGTCCCAGACAGGGGTATTACGGAGGAGAGACCCAGTACTTC. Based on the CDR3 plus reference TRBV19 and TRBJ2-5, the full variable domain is DGGITQSPKYLFRKEGQNVTLSCEQNLNHDAMYWYRQDPGQGLRLIYYSQIVNDFQKGDIAEGYSVSREKKESFPLTVTSAQKNPTAFYLCASSPRQGYYGGETQYFGPGTRLLVL.

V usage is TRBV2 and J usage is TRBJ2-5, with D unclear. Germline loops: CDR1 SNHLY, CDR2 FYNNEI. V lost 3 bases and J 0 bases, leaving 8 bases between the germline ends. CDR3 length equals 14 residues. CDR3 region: CASSDADHQETQYF. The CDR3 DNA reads TGTGCCAGCAGTGATGCAGACCACCAAGAGACCCAGTACTTC.

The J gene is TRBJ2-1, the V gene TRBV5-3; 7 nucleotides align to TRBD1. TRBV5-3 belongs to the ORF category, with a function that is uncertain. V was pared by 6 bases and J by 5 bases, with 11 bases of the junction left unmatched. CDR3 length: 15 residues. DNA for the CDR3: TGTGCCAGAATCCGACCCGGGACAGACGACAATGAGCAGTTCTTC. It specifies CARIRPGTDDNEQFF.

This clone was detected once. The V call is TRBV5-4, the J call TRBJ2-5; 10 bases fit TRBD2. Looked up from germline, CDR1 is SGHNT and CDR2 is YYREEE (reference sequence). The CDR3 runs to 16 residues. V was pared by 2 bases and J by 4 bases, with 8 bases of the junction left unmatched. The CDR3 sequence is CASSFGSGRGAETQYF. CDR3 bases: TGTGCCAGCAGCTTCGGCAGCGGGAGGGGGGCAGAGACCCAGTACTTC.

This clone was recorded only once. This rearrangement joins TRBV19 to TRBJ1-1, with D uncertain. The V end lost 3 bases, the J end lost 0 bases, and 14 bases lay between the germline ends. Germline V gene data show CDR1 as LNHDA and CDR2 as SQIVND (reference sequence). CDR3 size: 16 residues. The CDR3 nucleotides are TGTGCCAGTAGTATCGCCCACCTCCAATTGAACACTGAAGCTTTCTTT. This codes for CASSIAHLQLNTEAFF.

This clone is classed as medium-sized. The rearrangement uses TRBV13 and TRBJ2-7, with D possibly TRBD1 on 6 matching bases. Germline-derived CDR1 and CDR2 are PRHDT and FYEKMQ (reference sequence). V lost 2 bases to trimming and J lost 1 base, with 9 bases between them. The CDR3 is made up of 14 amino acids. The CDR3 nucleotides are TGTGCCAGCAGCTTACAACAGGGATCCTACGAGCAGTACTTC. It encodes CASSLQQGSYEQYF.

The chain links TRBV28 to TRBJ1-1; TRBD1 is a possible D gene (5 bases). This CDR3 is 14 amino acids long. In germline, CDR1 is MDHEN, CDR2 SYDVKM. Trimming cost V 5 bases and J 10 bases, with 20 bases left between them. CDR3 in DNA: TGTGCCAGCAGTCCGGGGACGGAATACTTGAGAGCTTTCTTT. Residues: CASSPGTEYLRAFF.